The following is a T cell receptor (beta chain) sequence with its context. As yet, its antigen is unknown. CDR1 is SGHTA and CDR2 is FQGNSA in the germline V gene. This CDR3 spans 13 amino acids. Trimming removed 1 base from V and 10 bases from J, with 10 bases in between. The entry originates in a study of OX40 agonist ivuxolimab in advanced cancers. Study-level background: The eligibility criteria allowed prior anti-PD-1, anti-PD-L1 or anti-CTLA-4 therapy, and around 38% had some. Study observations and caveats: At 0.1 to 3.0 mg/kg and by week 6, clonal expansion occurred in CD4+ and CD8+ blood T cells. Clonal expansion among partial responders at 0.1-3.0 mg/kg ranked near the lowest. The average count of expanded clones was higher among CD8+ T cells than among CD4+.

The method was immunoSEQ multiplex PCR; TCRdb's version includes in-frame clones alone and lacks a portion of them. The table lists fewer than 75,000 clones, 90% to 95% of them singletons. This receptor was obtained from an adult with an advanced solid tumor such as melanoma, head and neck, liver or kidney cancer. The V gene is TRBV7-2, the J gene TRBJ1-4; D gene unclear. The specimen was CD4+ or CD8+ T cells sorted from blood, collected in a trial of the OX40 agonist ivuxolimab. This CDR3 is CASSLGPAGKLFF. For the CDR3, the DNA is TGTGCCAGCAGCTTAGGGCCAGCGGGAAAACTGTTTTTT.